Listed here is a single T cell receptor beta chain. The germline V gene encodes CDR1 LNHNV and CDR2 YYDKDF (reference sequence). This CDR3 has 16 amino acids. With 0 bases removed from V and 7 bases from J, the gap between germline ends came to 16 bases. This sample was taken from a study of blood T cell repertoires in COVID-19. Assay used: immunoSEQ multiplex PCR; TCRdb lists only in-frame clones, some missing. The table has about 200,000 clones, around 84% seen once. The TCR comes from a man between 60 and 75 years old with acute or convalescent COVID-19. The chain has TRBV15 and TRBJ1-5, with a tentative D call TRBD1 (5 bases). Sequences were obtained from peripheral blood. The CDR3 loop reads CATSRDFPTENQPQHF. Here the CDR3 DNA reads TGTGCCACCAGCAGAGATTTCCCGACAGAAAACCAGCCCCAGCATTTT. Drawing the rest from reference TRBV15 and TRBJ1-5, the complete variable domain is DAMVIQNPRYQVTQFGKPVTLSCSQTLNHNVMYWYQQKSSQAPKLLFHYYDKDFNNEADTPDNFQSRRPNTSFCFLDIRSPGLGDTAMYLCATSRDFPTENQPQHFGDGTRLSIL.